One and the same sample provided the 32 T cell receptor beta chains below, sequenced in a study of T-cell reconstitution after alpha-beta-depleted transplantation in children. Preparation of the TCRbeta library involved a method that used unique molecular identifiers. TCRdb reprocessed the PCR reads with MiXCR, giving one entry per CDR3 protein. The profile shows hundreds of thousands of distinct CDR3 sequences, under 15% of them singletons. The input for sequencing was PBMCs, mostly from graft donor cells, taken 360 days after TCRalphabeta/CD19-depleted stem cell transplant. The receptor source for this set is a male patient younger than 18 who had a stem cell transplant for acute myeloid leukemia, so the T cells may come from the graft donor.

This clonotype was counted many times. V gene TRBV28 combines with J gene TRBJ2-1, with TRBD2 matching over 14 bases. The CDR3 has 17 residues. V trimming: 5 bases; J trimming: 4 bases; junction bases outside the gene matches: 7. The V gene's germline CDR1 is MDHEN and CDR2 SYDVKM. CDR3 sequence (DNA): TGTGCCAGCAGTGAAGGGACTAGCGGGAGTGGGTACAATGAGCAGTTCTTC. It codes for CASSEGTSGSGYNEQFF.

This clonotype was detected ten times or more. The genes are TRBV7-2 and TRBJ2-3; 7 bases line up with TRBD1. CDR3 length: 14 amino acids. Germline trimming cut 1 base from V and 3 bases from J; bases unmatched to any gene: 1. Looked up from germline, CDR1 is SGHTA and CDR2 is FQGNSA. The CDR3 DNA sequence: TGTGCCAGCAGCTTAGGACAGGGTACAGATACGCAGTATTTT. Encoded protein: CASSLGQGTDTQYF.

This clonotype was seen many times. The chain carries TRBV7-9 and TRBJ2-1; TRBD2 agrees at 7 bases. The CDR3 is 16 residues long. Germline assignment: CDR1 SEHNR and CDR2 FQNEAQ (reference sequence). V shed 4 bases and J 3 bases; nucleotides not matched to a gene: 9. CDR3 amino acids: CASSSLGGGLYNEQFF. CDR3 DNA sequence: TGTGCCAGCAGCTCCTTGGGGGGAGGGCTCTACAATGAGCAGTTCTTC.

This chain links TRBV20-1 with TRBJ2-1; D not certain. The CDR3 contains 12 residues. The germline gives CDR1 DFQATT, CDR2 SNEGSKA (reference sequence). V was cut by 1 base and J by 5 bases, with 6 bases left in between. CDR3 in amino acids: CSARATDNEQFF. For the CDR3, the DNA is TGCAGTGCTAGAGCGACGGACAATGAGCAGTTCTTC.

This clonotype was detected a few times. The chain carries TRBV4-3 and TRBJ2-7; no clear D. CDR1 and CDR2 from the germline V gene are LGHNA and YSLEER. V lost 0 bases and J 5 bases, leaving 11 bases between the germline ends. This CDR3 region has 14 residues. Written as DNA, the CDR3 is TGCGCCAGCAGCCAAGATAGGCAGGTGGACGAGCAGTACTTC. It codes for CASSQDRQVDEQYF.

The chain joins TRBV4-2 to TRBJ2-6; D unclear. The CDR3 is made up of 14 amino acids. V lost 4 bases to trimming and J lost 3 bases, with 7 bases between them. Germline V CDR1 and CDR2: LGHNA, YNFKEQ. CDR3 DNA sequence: TGTGCCAGCAGCCCAGAGGATGGGGCCAACGTCCTGACTTTC. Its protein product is CASSPEDGANVLTF.

CDR3 residues: CASSEAGSQTTDTQYF. The CDR3 DNA follows: TGTGCCAGCAGTGAAGCAGGGAGCCAGACCACAGATACGCAGTATTTT. The chain carries TRBV2 and TRBJ2-3; tentatively, D is TRBD2 (5 bases). V was pared by 0 bases and J by 2 bases, with 12 bases between. Germline lookup yields CDR1 SNHLY and CDR2 FYNNEI. This CDR3 comprises 16 residues.

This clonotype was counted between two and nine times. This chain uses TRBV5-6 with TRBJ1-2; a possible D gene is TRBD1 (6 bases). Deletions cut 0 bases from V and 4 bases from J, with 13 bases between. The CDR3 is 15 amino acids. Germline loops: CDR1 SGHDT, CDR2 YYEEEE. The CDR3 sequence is CASSLDPEGVYGYTF. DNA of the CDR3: TGTGCCAGCAGCTTGGATCCAGAGGGGGTCTATGGCTACACCTTC.

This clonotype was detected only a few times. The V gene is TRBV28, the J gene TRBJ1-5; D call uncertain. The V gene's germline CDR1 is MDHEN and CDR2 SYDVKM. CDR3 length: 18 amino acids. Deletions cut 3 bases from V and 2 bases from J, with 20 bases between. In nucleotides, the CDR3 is TGTGCCAGCAGTTTTTACCCCGTCGGACGAGGGCGCAATCAGCCCCAGCATTTT. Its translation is CASSFYPVGRGRNQPQHF.

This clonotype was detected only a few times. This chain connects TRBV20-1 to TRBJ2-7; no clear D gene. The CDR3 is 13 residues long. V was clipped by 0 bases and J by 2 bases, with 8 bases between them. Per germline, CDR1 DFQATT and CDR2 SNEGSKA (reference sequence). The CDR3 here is CSARDQRAYEQYF. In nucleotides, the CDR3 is TGCAGTGCTAGAGATCAACGGGCCTACGAGCAGTACTTC.

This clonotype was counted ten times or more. The CDR3 is CASSSLRGSSYNEQFF. In nucleotides, the CDR3 is TGTGCCAGCAGTTCCCTTCGCGGGAGCTCCTACAATGAGCAGTTCTTC. This chain joins TRBV28 and TRBJ2-1, with 7 bases identical to TRBD2. Per the germline V gene, CDR1 is MDHEN and CDR2 is SYDVKM. The V gene end was trimmed by 4 bases and the J gene end by 0 bases; junction bases not matched to a gene: 6. The CDR3 totals 16 residues.

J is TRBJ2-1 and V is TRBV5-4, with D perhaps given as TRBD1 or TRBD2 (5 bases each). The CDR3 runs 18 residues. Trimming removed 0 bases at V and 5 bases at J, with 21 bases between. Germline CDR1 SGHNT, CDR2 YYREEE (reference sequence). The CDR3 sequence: CASSLAGLWGHIDNEQFF. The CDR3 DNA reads TGTGCCAGCAGCTTGGCCGGACTGTGGGGCCATATCGACAATGAGCAGTTCTTC.

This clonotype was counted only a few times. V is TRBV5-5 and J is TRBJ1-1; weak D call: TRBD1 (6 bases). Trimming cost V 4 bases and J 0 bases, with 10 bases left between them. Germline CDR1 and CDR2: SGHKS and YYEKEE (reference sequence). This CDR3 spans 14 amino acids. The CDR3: CASSNRAMNTEAFF. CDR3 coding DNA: TGTGCCAGCAGCAACAGGGCCATGAACACTGAAGCTTTCTTT.

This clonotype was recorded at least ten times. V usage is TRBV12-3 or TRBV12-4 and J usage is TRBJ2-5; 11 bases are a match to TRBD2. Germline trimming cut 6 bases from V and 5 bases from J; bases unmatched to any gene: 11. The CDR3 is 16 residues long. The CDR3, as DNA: TGTGCCAGCAGCCCTCGACTAGCGGGACCGTGGGAGACCCAGTACTTC. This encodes CASSPRLAGPWETQYF.

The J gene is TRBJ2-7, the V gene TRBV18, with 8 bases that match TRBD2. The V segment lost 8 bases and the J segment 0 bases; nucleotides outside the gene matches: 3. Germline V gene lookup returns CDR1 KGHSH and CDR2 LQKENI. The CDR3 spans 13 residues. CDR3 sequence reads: CASTRGGSYEQYF. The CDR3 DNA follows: TGTGCCAGCACCCGGGGGGGCTCCTACGAGCAGTACTTC.

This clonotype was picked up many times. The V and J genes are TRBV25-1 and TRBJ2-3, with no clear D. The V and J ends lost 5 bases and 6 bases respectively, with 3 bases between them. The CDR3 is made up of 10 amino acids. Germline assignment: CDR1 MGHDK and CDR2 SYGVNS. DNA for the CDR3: TGTGCCAGCAGTTGGGATACGCAGTATTTT. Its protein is CASSWDTQYF.

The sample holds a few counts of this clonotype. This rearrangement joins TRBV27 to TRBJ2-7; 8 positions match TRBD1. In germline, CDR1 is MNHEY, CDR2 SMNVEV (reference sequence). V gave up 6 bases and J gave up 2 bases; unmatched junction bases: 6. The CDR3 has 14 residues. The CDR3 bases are TGTGCCAGCAGGTTCAGGGGGCTTACCTACGAGCAGTACTTC. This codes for CASRFRGLTYEQYF.

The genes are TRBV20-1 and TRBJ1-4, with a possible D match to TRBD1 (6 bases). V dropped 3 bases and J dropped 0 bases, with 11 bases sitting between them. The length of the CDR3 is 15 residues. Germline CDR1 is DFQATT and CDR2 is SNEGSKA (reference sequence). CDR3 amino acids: CSASTGRATNEKLFF. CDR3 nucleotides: TGCAGTGCTAGTACAGGGAGAGCAACTAATGAAAAACTGTTTTTT.

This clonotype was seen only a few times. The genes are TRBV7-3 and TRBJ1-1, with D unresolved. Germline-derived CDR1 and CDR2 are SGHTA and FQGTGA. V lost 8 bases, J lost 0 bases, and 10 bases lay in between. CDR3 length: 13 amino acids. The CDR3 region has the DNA TGTGCCAGCCAGAGGGAAATGAACACTGAAGCTTTCTTT. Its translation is CASQREMNTEAFF.

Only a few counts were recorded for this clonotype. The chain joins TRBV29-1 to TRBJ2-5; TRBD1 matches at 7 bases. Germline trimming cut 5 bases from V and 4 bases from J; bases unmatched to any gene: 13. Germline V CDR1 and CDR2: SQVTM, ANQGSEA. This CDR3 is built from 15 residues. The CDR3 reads CSVPRQGPVSETQYF. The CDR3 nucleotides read TGCAGCGTTCCCCGACAGGGTCCAGTATCAGAGACCCAGTACTTC.

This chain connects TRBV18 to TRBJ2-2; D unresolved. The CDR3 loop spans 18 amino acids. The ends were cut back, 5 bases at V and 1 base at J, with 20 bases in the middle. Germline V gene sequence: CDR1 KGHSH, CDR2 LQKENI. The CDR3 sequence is CASSFFLPAQENTGELFF. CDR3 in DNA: TGTGCCAGCTCATTCTTCCTTCCGGCTCAGGAGAACACCGGGGAGCTGTTTTTT.

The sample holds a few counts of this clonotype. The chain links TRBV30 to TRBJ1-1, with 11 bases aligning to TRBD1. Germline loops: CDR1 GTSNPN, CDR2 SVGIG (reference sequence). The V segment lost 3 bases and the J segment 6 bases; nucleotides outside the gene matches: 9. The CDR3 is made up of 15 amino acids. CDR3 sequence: CAWRGTGGMKAEAFF. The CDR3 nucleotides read TGTGCCTGGAGAGGGACAGGGGGGATGAAGGCTGAAGCTTTCTTT.

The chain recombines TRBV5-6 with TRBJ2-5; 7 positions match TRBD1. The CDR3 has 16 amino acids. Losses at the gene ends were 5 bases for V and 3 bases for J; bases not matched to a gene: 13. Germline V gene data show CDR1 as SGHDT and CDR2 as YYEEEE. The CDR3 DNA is TGTGCCAGCAGGTTTACAGGGGCAACGTTGAAAGAGACCCAGTACTTC. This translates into CASRFTGATLKETQYF. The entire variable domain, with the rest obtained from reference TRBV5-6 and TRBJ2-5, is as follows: DAGVTQSPTHLIKTRGQQVTLRCSPKSGHDTVSWYQQALGQGPQFIFQYYEEEERQRGNFPDRFSGHQFPNYSSELNVNALLLGDSALYLCASRFTGATLKETQYFGPGTRLLVL.

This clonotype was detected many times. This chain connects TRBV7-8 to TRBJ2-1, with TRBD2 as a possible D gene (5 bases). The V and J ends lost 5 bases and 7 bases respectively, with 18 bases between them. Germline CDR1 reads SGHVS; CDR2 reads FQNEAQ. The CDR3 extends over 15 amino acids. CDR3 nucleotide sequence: TGTGCCAGCAGCCCACGGGATATAGGTCGGAATGAGCAGTTCTTC. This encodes CASSPRDIGRNEQFF.

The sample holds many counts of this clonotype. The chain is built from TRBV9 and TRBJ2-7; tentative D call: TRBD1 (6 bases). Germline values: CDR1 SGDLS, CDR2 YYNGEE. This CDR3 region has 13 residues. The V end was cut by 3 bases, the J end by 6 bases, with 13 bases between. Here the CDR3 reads CASSGVVGGEQYF. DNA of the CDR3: TGTGCCAGCAGCGGAGTGGTAGGGGGCGAGCAGTACTTC.

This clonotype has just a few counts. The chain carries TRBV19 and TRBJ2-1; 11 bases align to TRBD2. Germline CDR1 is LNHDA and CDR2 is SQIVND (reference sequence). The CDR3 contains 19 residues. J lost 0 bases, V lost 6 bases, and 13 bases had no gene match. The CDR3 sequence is CASSRLGASGRSSYNEQFF. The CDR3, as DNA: TGTGCCAGTAGCCGACTCGGGGCTAGCGGGAGGAGCTCCTACAATGAGCAGTTCTTC.

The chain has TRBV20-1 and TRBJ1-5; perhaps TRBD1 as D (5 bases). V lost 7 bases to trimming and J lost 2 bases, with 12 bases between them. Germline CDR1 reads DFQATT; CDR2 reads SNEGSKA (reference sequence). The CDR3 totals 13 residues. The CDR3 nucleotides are TGCAGTGGGGGCAGGGTGGGCAATCAGCCCCAGCATTTT. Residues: CSGGRVGNQPQHF.

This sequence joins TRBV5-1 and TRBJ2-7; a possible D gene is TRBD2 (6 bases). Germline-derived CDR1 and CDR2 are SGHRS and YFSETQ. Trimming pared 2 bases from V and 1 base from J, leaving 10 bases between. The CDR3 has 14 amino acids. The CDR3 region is CASSFSGLSYEQYF. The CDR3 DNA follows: TGCGCCAGCAGCTTTAGCGGTTTATCCTACGAGCAGTACTTC.

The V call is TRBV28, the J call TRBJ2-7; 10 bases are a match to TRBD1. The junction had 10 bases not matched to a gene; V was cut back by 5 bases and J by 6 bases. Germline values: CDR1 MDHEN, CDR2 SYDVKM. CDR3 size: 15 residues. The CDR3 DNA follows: TGTGCCAGCAGTCCACGGACAGGGGGTAAGCGCGAGCAGTACTTC. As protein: CASSPRTGGKREQYF. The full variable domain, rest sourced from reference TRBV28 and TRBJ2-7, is DVKVTQSSRYLVKRTGEKVFLECVQDMDHENMFWYRQDPGLGLRLIYFSYDVKMKEKGDIPEGYSVSREKKERFSLILESASTNQTSMYLCASSPRTGGKREQYFGPGTRLTVT.

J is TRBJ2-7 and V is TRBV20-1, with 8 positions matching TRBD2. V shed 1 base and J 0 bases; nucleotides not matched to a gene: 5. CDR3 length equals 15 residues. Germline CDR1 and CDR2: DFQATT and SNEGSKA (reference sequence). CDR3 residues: CSARGFSGISYEQYF. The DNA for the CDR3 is TGCAGTGCTAGAGGATTTAGCGGGATCTCCTACGAGCAGTACTTC.

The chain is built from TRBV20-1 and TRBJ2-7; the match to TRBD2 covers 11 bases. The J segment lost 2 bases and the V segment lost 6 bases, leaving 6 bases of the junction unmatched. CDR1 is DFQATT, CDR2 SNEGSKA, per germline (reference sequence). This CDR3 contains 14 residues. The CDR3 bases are TGCAGTGCCCCAAGTAGCGGGAGGGCCTACGAGCAGTACTTC. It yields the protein CSAPSSGRAYEQYF.

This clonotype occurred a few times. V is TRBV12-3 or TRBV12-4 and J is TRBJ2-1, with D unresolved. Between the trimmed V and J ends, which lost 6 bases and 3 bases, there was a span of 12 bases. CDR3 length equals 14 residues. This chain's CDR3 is CASRRLESYNEQFF. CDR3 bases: TGTGCCAGCAGGAGACTGGAAAGCTACAATGAGCAGTTCTTC.